Listed below are T cell receptor beta chains from one sample, sequenced in a study of blood T cell repertoires in COVID-19. The method was immunoSEQ multiplex PCR; TCRdb's version includes in-frame clones alone and lacks a portion of them. The sample lists approximately 150,000 clones, approximately 86% seen once, with roughly 3.4% in the top ten. The specimen was peripheral blood. The source is a man in his 70s with acute or convalescent COVID-19. Both conserved end residues are part of each CDR3. The order of the fields is J gene, CDR3 length, D gene, clone size, V gene, CDR3 DNA, CDR3 protein. The D gene is left open where the match is weak. Clone size, where shown, is once, few, many, or a class for clones that have expanded.

TRBJ1-6,14,.,.,TRBV21-1,TGTGCCAGCAGCAAGGGGACAGGTGGATCACCCCTCCACTTT,CASSKGTGGSPLHF
TRBJ2-5,15,TRBD1,few,TRBV19,TGTGCCAGTAGTATCGAGGACAGGGCGGCAGAGACCCAGTACTTC,CASSIEDRAAETQYF
TRBJ2-3,15,TRBD1,.,TRBV5-4,TGTGCCAGCAGCTGGGGACAGGGGGCGGGAGATACGCAGTATTTT,CASSWGQGAGDTQYF
TRBJ2-7,13,.,once,TRBV13,TGTGCCAGCAGCTTGGGCAGCTCCTACGAGCAGTACTTC,CASSLGSSYEQYF
TRBJ2-7,13,TRBD1,few,TRBV7-8,TGTGCCAGCAGCCGACAGGGTTTTTACGAGCAGTACTTC,CASSRQGFYEQYF
TRBJ2-7,14,.,.,TRBV5-6,TGTGCCAGCAGCTTGGACGGGTACCCCTACGAGCAGTACTTC,CASSLDGYPYEQYF
TRBJ1-4,16,TRBD1,.,TRBV6-5,TGTGCCAGCAGTTACTCGACGGCAGGGGGGAATGAAAAACTGTTTTTT,CASSYSTAGGNEKLFF
TRBJ1-3,14,.,.,TRBV5-1,TGCGCCAGCAGCACAGACGGGACTGGAAACACCATATATTTT,CASSTDGTGNTIYF
TRBJ2-7,15,TRBD1,.,TRBV6-1,TGTGCCAGCAGTGAAGCCGGGACAGGACCCTACGAGCAGTACTTC,CASSEAGTGPYEQYF
TRBJ2-2,14,.,.,TRBV19,TGTGCCAGTAGTATGTCGAGAAACACCGGGGAGCTGTTTTTT,CASSMSRNTGELFF
TRBJ1-1,13,.,.,TRBV29-1,TGCAGCGTTGGTAGACAGGCGAACACTGAAGCTTTCTTT,CSVGRQANTEAFF
TRBJ2-5,15,.,.,TRBV24-1,TGTGCCACCAGCAGCTGGGCAGGGCTGCAAGAGACCCAGTACTTC,CATSSWAGLQETQYF
TRBJ2-1,15,TRBD2,.,TRBV3-1/TRBV3-2,TGTGCCAGCAGCCAAGGGCGGGAGGGCCGAAATGAGCAGTTCTTC,CASSQGREGRNEQFF
TRBJ2-1,16,TRBD2,.,TRBV5-1,TGCGCCAGCAGCCACCTTGGGACTAGCGGTTACAATGAGCAGTTCTTC,CASSHLGTSGYNEQFF
TRBJ1-4,13,.,.,TRBV19,TGTGCCAGTAGTGACAATCGGGGTGAAAAACTGTTTTTT,CASSDNRGEKLFF
TRBJ2-3,14,.,.,TRBV7-2,TGTGCCAGCAGCCCGGGACAAGTCACAGATACGCAGTATTTT,CASSPGQVTDTQYF
TRBJ2-3,13,.,.,TRBV6-6,TGTGCCGCGAGGGGGAGTAGCACAGATACGCAGTATTTT,CAARGSSTDTQYF
TRBJ2-1,18,.,few,TRBV7-3,TGTGCCAGCAGCTTAAAGGGGTCCGCAACAGGGTATGGCAATGAGCAGTTCTTC,CASSLKGSATGYGNEQFF
TRBJ2-2,14,TRBD2,.,TRBV29-1,TGCAGCGTTGCTTACGCGGGAGGCACCGGGGAGCTGTTTTTT,CSVAYAGGTGELFF
TRBJ2-7,15,TRBD2,.,TRBV28,TGTGCCAGCAGTTTAGAGGCTAGCGGGAGGCACGAGCAGTACTTC,CASSLEASGRHEQYF